The next 8 T cell receptor beta chains were all read from a single sample in a study of cytomegalovirus exposure and HLA in healthy donors. Primers for the PCR totalled 60 Vbeta and 13 Jbeta. Libraries were prepared by immunoSEQ multiplex PCR; TCRdb keeps only in-frame clonotypes and omits some of them. Here the sample spans about 200,000 clones, approximately 80% being singletons. Sequenced sample: PBMCs. Receptor source: a man aged 50 to 59 in good health and CMV-seronegative.

For this clone: The same CDR3 can be traced to other DNA sequences in this sample. The chain employs TRBV30 and TRBJ2-7; D remains ambiguous. Germline V gene data show CDR1 as GTSNPN and CDR2 as SVGIG (reference sequence). Trimming took off 0 bases at V and 0 bases at J, with 12 bases between the two ends. This CDR3 contains 15 residues. CDR3 amino acids: CAWSVRGRSSYEQYF. In nucleotides, the CDR3 is TGTGCCTGGAGTGTGCGAGGCCGAAGCTCCTACGAGCAGTACTTC. Looking up the rest from reference TRBV30 and TRBJ2-7 gives the full variable domain: SQTIHQWPATLVQPVGSPLSLECTVEGTSNPNLYWYRQAAGRGLQLLFYSVGIGQISSEVPQNLSASRPQDRQFILSSKKLLLSDSGFYLCAWSVRGRSSYEQYFGPGTRLTVT.

This clone showed up just once. The V gene is TRBV10-3, the J gene TRBJ2-7; the match to TRBD2 covers 11 bases. CDR3 size: 16 residues. Germline V gene data show CDR1 as ENHRY and CDR2 as SYGVKD. Germline trimming cut 0 bases from V and 0 bases from J; bases unmatched to any gene: 1. The CDR3 protein is CAISESTSGGSYEQYF. The CDR3 region has the DNA TGTGCCATCAGTGAGTCCACTAGCGGGGGCTCCTACGAGCAGTACTTC.

This chain links TRBV28 with TRBJ2-1, with D possibly TRBD2 on 5 matching bases. Germline V gene data show CDR1 as MDHEN and CDR2 as SYDVKM. This CDR3 spans 18 amino acids. The V end lost 6 bases, the J end lost 2 bases, and 23 bases lay between the germline ends. CDR3 loop: CASSRRKMTNWPYNEQFF. CDR3 nucleotide sequence: TGTGCCAGCAGCCGCCGAAAAATGACTAACTGGCCCTACAATGAGCAGTTCTTC.

This clone was picked up one time. V is TRBV11-2 and J is TRBJ2-5; TRBD2 is a possible D gene (5 bases). Germline CDR1 reads SGHAT; CDR2 reads FQNNGV. V shed 6 bases and J shed 4 bases, with 9 bases lying between them. The length of the CDR3 is 12 residues. The CDR3: CASRAGVETQYF. CDR3 DNA sequence: TGTGCCAGCAGGGCGGGTGTAGAGACCCAGTACTTC.

This clone was seen only a few times. V is TRBV10-3 and J is TRBJ2-3, with a possible D match to TRBD1 (6 bases). This CDR3 contains 16 residues. In germline, CDR1 is ENHRY, CDR2 SYGVKD. Trimming stripped 10 bases from V and 5 bases from J, with 25 bases between. Here the CDR3 reads CASSTLWTDRGDTQYF. As DNA, the CDR3 is TGTGCCAGCAGCACTCTTTGGACAGATCGGGGAGATACGCAGTATTTT.

This rearrangement joins TRBV7-3 to TRBJ1-1, with D unclear. This CDR3 has 14 amino acids. V was cut by 2 bases and J by 0 bases, with 7 bases left in between. The germline gives CDR1 SGHTA, CDR2 FQGTGA. In DNA form, the CDR3 reads TGTGCCAGCAGCTTACAAGCGTTGAACACTGAAGCTTTCTTT. Protein: CASSLQALNTEAFF.

This chain connects TRBV14 to TRBJ2-5; a weak D match, TRBD2 (5 bases). The J call is in doubt because the DNA end fits TRBJ2-7 better. The CDR3 consists of 19 residues. In germline, CDR1 is SGHDN, CDR2 FVKESK. The CDR3 spells CASSQNERGRRMSSYEQYF. The CDR3 nucleotides read TGTGCCAGCAGCCAAAATGAGCGCGGCAGGAGGATGAGCTCCTACGAGCAGTACTTC.

The chain has TRBV2 and TRBJ2-1, with TRBD2 matching 9 bases. J gave up 7 bases and V 1 base, and 11 bases lay outside the gene matches. This CDR3 spans 17 amino acids. Germline V CDR1 and CDR2: SNHLY, FYNNEI. CDR3: CASSEGLADVLGNEQFF. In nucleotides, the CDR3 is TGTGCCAGCAGTGAAGGACTAGCGGATGTCCTAGGGAATGAGCAGTTCTTC.